The entry below gives a single T cell receptor beta chain sequence along with its context. The CDR3 is 16 amino acids. Unmatched junction bases numbered 5, after V lost 4 bases and J lost 0 bases. Germline-derived CDR1 and CDR2 are MNHEY and SVGAGI. These data are taken from a study of blood T cell repertoires in COVID-19. Study-level information: The study drew acute and convalescent COVID-19 samples from the United States, Italy and Spain. Sample material is recorded as cDNA or gDNA derived from T cells, B-cell-depleted T cells, or PBMCs.

This table comes from immunoSEQ multiplex PCR, and its TCRdb copy is limited to in-frame clones, with some not included. The sample consists of 120,000 to 150,000 clones, more than 70% of them appearing once. This chain connects TRBV6-5 to TRBJ1-5; the match to TRBD1 covers 8 bases. Sample: peripheral blood. This clonotype was sampled from a human donor in a cohort sampled during active COVID-19. Here the CDR3 DNA reads TGTGCCAGCAGTTCAACAGGGGGGTATAGCAATCAGCCCCAGCATTTT. This codes for CASSSTGGYSNQPQHF.